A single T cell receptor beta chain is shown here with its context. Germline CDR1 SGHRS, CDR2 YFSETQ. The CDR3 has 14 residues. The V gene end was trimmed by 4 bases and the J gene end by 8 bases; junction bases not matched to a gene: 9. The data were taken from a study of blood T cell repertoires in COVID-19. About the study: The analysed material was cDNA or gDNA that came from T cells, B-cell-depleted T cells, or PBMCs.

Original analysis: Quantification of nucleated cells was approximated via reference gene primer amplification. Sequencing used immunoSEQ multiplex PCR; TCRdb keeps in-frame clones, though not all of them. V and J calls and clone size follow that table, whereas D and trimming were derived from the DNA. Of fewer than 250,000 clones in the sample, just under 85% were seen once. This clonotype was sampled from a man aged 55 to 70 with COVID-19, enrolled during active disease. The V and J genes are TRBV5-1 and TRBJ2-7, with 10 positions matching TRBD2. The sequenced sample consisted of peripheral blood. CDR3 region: CASSPGEAGGQQYF. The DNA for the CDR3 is TGCGCCAGCAGCCCCGGGGAAGCGGGAGGGCAGCAGTACTTC.